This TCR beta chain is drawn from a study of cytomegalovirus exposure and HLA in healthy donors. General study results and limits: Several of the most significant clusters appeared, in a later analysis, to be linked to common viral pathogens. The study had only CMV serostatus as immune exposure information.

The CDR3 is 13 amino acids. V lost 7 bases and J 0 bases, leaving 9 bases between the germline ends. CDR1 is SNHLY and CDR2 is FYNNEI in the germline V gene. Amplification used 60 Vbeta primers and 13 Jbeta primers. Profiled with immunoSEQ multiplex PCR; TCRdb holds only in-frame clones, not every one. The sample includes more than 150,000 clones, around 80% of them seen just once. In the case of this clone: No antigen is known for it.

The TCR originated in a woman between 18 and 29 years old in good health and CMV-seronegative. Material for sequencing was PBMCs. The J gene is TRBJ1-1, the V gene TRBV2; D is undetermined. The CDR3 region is CASMRVMNTEAFF. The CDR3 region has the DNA TGTGCCAGCATGCGTGTCATGAACACTGAAGCTTTCTTT.